The 19 T cell receptor beta chains below all came from one sample that was sequenced in a study of cytomegalovirus exposure and HLA in healthy donors. Both 60 Vbeta primers and 13 Jbeta primers went into the PCR. This table comes from immunoSEQ multiplex PCR, and its TCRdb copy is limited to in-frame clones, with some not included. The data hold under 200,000 clones, with approximately 79% observed a single time. Sequencing was performed on PBMCs. The receptors here all came from a man in his forties or fifties in good health and CMV-seropositive.

The CDR3 sequence: CASSPGRYRADYEQYF. CDR3 nucleotides: TGCGCCAGCAGCCCTGGTCGGTACAGGGCGGACTACGAGCAGTACTTC. The chain has TRBV5-1 and TRBJ2-7; tentative D call: TRBD1 (6 bases). Germline V gene data show CDR1 as SGHRS and CDR2 as YFSETQ. V lost 4 bases to trimming and J lost 3 bases, with 20 bases between them. The CDR3 has 16 amino acids.

This clone was recorded a few times. The rearrangement joins TRBV5-6 to TRBJ1-6, with 7 bases fitting TRBD1. This CDR3 has 14 amino acids. Losses at the gene ends were 2 bases for V and 7 bases for J; bases not matched to a gene: 3. Germline CDR1 SGHDT, CDR2 YYEEEE. The CDR3 sequence is CASSFPTGNSPLHF. In nucleotides, the CDR3 is TGTGCCAGCAGCTTCCCGACAGGGAATTCACCCCTCCACTTT.

J is TRBJ2-5 and V is TRBV7-2; 10 nucleotides line up with TRBD2. The germline CDR1 and CDR2 sequences are SGHTA and FQGNSA. The CDR3 has 16 amino acids. Trimming took 5 bases from V and 7 from J; bases not matched to a gene: 13. The CDR3 DNA reads as TGTGCCAGCAGCGTAACGGCTAGCGGGGGAAGTGGGACCCAGTACTTC. This sequence encodes CASSVTASGGSGTQYF.

The chain carries TRBV6-6 and TRBJ1-4, with TRBD1 matching 9 bases. The CDR3 covers 16 residues. The ends lost 6 bases at V and 5 bases at J; junction bases unmatched: 10. The germline gives CDR1 MNHNY, CDR2 SVGAGI (reference sequence). The CDR3: CASRPSDRGGNEKLFF. The CDR3 DNA sequence: TGTGCCAGCAGACCCTCGGACAGGGGCGGGAATGAAAAACTGTTTTTT.

The CDR3 coding sequence is TGTGCCAGCAGCCCACAAGGGTTGGGGCCCCAGGGCGGCTACACCTTC. Residues: CASSPQGLGPQGGYTF. The chain has TRBV7-2 and TRBJ1-2; the D gene is possibly TRBD1 (5 bases). Germline CDR1 is SGHTA and CDR2 is FQGNSA. The V end was cut by 5 bases, the J end by 8 bases, with 24 bases between. The CDR3 totals 16 residues.

The chain recombines TRBV2 with TRBJ1-4, with D unresolved. Germline V gives CDR1 SNHLY, CDR2 FYNNEI. Trimming took off 6 bases at V and 5 bases at J, with 16 bases between the two ends. The CDR3 extends over 15 amino acids. In nucleotides, the CDR3 is TGTGCCAGCAGCCCTATCATCCTACCAAATGAAAAACTGTTTTTT. Protein sequence: CASSPIILPNEKLFF.

The rearrangement joins TRBV6-6 to TRBJ1-5, with TRBD1 matching 8 bases. Germline loops: CDR1 MNHNY, CDR2 SVGAGI (reference sequence). J lost 6 bases, V lost 5 bases, and 9 bases had no gene match. The CDR3 length is 15 residues. The CDR3 is CASSISQGALQPQHF. CDR3 nucleotides: TGTGCCAGCAGTATCTCTCAGGGGGCCCTTCAGCCCCAGCATTTT.

The V gene is TRBV28, the J gene TRBJ2-7; D not resolved. The germline CDR1 and CDR2 sequences are MDHEN and SYDVKM. The CDR3 runs to 12 residues. V lost 5 bases and J 4 bases, leaving 9 bases between the germline ends. CDR3 amino acids: CASSDTRYEQYF. CDR3 nucleotides: TGTGCCAGCAGTGACACCCGTTACGAGCAGTACTTC.

Notes on this clone: At one end the junction does not follow the germline gene, possibly because of a read error. This chain links TRBV7-9 with TRBJ1-4; D is ambiguous. CDR1 and CDR2 from the germline V gene are SEHNR and FQNEAQ (reference sequence). The CDR3 loop spans 12 amino acids. The CDR3 is CSSSTEAEKLFF. The CDR3 region has the DNA TGTTCCAGCAGCACAGAAGCTGAAAAACTGTTTTTT.

This sequence joins TRBV6-1 and TRBJ1-2; 7 bases agree with TRBD1. This CDR3 comprises 15 residues. The germline CDR1 and CDR2 sequences are MNHNS and SASEGT. V lost 0 bases to trimming and J lost 8 bases; unmatched junction nucleotides: 9. The CDR3, as DNA: TGTGCCAGCAGTGAAGCCCCGGAGGGGGCGCGAGGCTACACCTTC. Protein sequence: CASSEAPEGARGYTF.

The genes are TRBV6-4 and TRBJ2-2, with D possibly TRBD1 on 6 matching bases. This CDR3 region has 12 residues. Trimming pared 5 bases from V and 5 bases from J, leaving 6 bases between. Germline V lookup: CDR1 MRHNA, CDR2 SNTAGT. The CDR3 nucleotides are TGTGCCAGCAGTCAGGGGACCGGGGAGCTGTTTTTT. It yields the protein CASSQGTGELFF.

This sequence joins TRBV11-2 and TRBJ2-7; D possibly corresponds to TRBD1 (10 bases). Germline CDR1 and CDR2: SGHAT and FQNNGV. The CDR3 has 16 residues. Trimming removed 4 bases at V and 3 bases at J, with 19 bases between. The CDR3 sequence is CASSSSGTGAVYEQYF. CDR3 bases: TGTGCCAGCAGCTCTAGCGGGACAGGGGCTGTCTACGAGCAGTACTTC.

This clone was picked up a small number of times. In DNA form, the CDR3 reads TGTGCCAGTAGTATGACAGGGCGCACTGAAGCTTTCTTT. Amino acids: CASSMTGRTEAFF. V usage is TRBV19 and J usage is TRBJ1-1; the match to TRBD1 covers 7 bases. Trimming removed 3 bases from V and 4 bases from J; junction bases left unmatched: 2. The germline CDR1 and CDR2 sequences are LNHDA and SQIVND (reference sequence). The CDR3 consists of 13 residues.

The chain joins TRBV28 to TRBJ2-7, with 12 nucleotides matching TRBD1. Unmatched junction bases numbered 5, after V lost 2 bases and J lost 3 bases. CDR1 is MDHEN, CDR2 SYDVKM, per germline. The CDR3 spans 16 residues. DNA for the CDR3: TGTGCCAGCAGTTTACCGGGACAGGGGGCCCTCTACGAGCAGTACTTC. Its protein product is CASSLPGQGALYEQYF.

The J gene is TRBJ2-5, the V gene TRBV7-6; possibly TRBD2 for D (6 bases). This CDR3 has 14 residues. Trimming stripped 3 bases from V and 3 bases from J, with 11 bases between. Germline CDR1 SGHVS, CDR2 FNYEAQ. CDR3 nucleotide sequence: TGTGCCAGCAGCTTCGGGACTCTCGAAGAGACCCAGTACTTC. It is translated as CASSFGTLEETQYF.

This clone has a handful of counts. The CDR3 protein is CASSIVSGGNEQFF. DNA for the CDR3: TGTGCCAGTAGTATAGTCTCGGGGGGGAATGAGCAGTTCTTC. The chain combines TRBV19 with TRBJ2-1; 8 bases map to TRBD2. Trimming removed 1 base from V and 7 bases from J; junction bases left unmatched: 3. The CDR3 loop spans 14 amino acids. The germline CDR1 and CDR2 sequences are LNHDA and SQIVND (reference sequence).

V gene TRBV19 combines with J gene TRBJ1-2; tentatively, D is TRBD1 (5 bases). V was shortened by 6 bases and J by 1 base, with 15 bases between the two germline ends. In germline, CDR1 is LNHDA, CDR2 SQIVND (reference sequence). The CDR3 totals 15 residues. DNA for the CDR3: TGTGCCAGTAGCGGCAGACAGACCAGTAACTATGGCTACACCTTC. It encodes CASSGRQTSNYGYTF. Variable domain in full (rest from reference TRBV19 and TRBJ1-2): DGGITQSPKYLFRKEGQNVTLSCEQNLNHDAMYWYRQDPGQGLRLIYYSQIVNDFQKGDIAEGYSVSREKKESFPLTVTSAQKNPTAFYLCASSGRQTSNYGYTFGSGTRLTVV.

The rearrangement uses TRBV11-2 and TRBJ1-1, with D perhaps matching TRBD1 (6 bases). Germline-derived CDR1 and CDR2 are SGHAT and FQNNGV. CDR3 length: 16 amino acids. The V gene lost 2 bases and the J gene lost 7 bases, with 20 bases spanning the gap. As DNA, the CDR3 is TGTGCCAGCAGCTTATATATGGGGGCCTATCCTCATGAAGCTTTCTTT. Its translation: CASSLYMGAYPHEAFF.

The V gene is TRBV9, the J gene TRBJ2-3; D may be TRBD1 (5 bases). In germline, CDR1 is SGDLS, CDR2 YYNGEE. CDR3 length: 13 residues. Trimming took off 3 bases at V and 3 bases at J, with 8 bases between the two ends. The CDR3 DNA follows: TGTGCCAGCAGCGGCGGACAAACAGATACGCAGTATTTT. Amino acid sequence: CASSGGQTDTQYF.